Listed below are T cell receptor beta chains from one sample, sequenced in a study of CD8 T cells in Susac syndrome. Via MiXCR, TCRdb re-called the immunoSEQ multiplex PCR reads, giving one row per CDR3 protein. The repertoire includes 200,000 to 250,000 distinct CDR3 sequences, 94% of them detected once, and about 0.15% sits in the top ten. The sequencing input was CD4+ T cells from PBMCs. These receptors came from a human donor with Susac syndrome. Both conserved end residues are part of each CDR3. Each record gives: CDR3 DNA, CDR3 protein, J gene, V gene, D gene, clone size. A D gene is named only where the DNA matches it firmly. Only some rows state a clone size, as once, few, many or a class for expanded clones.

TGCGCCAGCAGCCTTTCCCGCGGGGGCTCCTACAATGAGCAGTTCTTC | CASSLSRGGSYNEQFF | TRBJ2-1 | TRBV4-3 | TRBD2 | .
TGTGCCAGCAGTCAGCGGGGGACGGGAGAGACCCAGTACTTC | CASSQRGTGETQYF | TRBJ2-5 | TRBV7-9 | TRBD2 | .
TGTGCCAGCAGCCAAGACGGGGAGGAGCCAAGAGAGGCCCAGTACTTC | CASSQDGEEPREAQYF | TRBJ2-5 | TRBV4-2 | . | once
TGTGCCAGCAGCGAACGACCGGGACTCGAGGATACGCAGTATTTT | CASSERPGLEDTQYF | TRBJ2-3 | TRBV9 | . | .
TGTGCCAGCAGCCCCCGTTTCGACAGGTCCCACGAGCAGTACTTC | CASSPRFDRSHEQYF | TRBJ2-7 | TRBV7-2 | . | .
TGTGCCACCAGCAGAGGGCAGGGGGAGAACTATGGCTACACCTTC | CATSRGQGENYGYTF | TRBJ1-2 | TRBV15 | TRBD1 | .
TGTGCCAGCGGCCCCGGACAGAGCTACTATGGCTACACCTTC | CASGPGQSYYGYTF | TRBJ1-2 | TRBV6-5 | . | .
TGTGCCAGCAGCTTGACAACTATCTCCTACGAGCAGTACTTC | CASSLTTISYEQYF | TRBJ2-7 | TRBV11-2 | . | .
TGTGCCAGCAGCTCCAACACGGAATATGGCTACACCTTC | CASSSNTEYGYTF | TRBJ1-2 | TRBV12-3/TRBV12-4 | . | .
TGTGCCAGCAGTTACTCGGGGGGCCCCTACGAGCAGTACTTC | CASSYSGGPYEQYF | TRBJ2-7 | TRBV6-5 | . | .
TGTGCCAGCAGCTCACCCTCCGCGGTGCTTTACGAGCAGTACTTC | CASSSPSAVLYEQYF | TRBJ2-7 | TRBV3-1 | . | .
TGTGCCAGCAGCTTGGTGGACAGGGAGAACACTGAAGCTTTCTTT | CASSLVDRENTEAFF | TRBJ1-1 | TRBV5-6 | TRBD1 | .
TGTGCCAGCAGCTTGGCGGGGTTTAGCAATCAGCCCCAGCATTTT | CASSLAGFSNQPQHF | TRBJ1-5 | TRBV5-6 | . | .
TGTGCCACCAGTGATTCGTACGGGGATGAGCAGTTCTTC | CATSDSYGDEQFF | TRBJ2-1 | TRBV24-1 | . | .
TGTGCCAGTAGCGTCCGACAGGGAGAAGCTTTCTTT | CASSVRQGEAFF | TRBJ1-1 | TRBV19 | TRBD1 | .
TGCAGTGCTATCGGGGCTTATCCTTCCTACGAGCAGTACTTC | CSAIGAYPSYEQYF | TRBJ2-7 | TRBV20-1 | . | .
TGCAGTGCTAGAGGCCCCAATCAGCCCCAGCATTTT | CSARGPNQPQHF | TRBJ1-5 | TRBV20-1 | . | .
TGTGCCAGCAGCCAAGATGGTTACAGGGGACGGGGGCAGTACTTC | CASSQDGYRGRGQYF | TRBJ2-7 | TRBV3-1 | TRBD1 | .
TGTGCCTGGAGGGCCGGAGACCGCGCTTCACCCCTCCACTTT | CAWRAGDRASPLHF | TRBJ1-6 | TRBV30 | . | .
TGTGCCAGCAGTTACGTCTCCGGAGGTCTTGCTGGCTACACCTTC | CASSYVSGGLAGYTF | TRBJ1-2 | TRBV6-5 | . | .
TGTGCCAGCAGTCCTTGGACAGGGAGCATGAACACTGAAGCTTTCTTT | CASSPWTGSMNTEAFF | TRBJ1-1 | TRBV6-2/TRBV6-3 | TRBD1 | .
TGCAGTGCTACACAGGGGGACGGGGGACAGCCCCAGCATTTT | CSATQGDGGQPQHF | TRBJ1-5 | TRBV20-1 | TRBD1 | .
TGTGCCAGCACCTCCAGGGATGGCTATAATTCACCCCTCCACTTT | CASTSRDGYNSPLHF | TRBJ1-6 | TRBV12-3/TRBV12-4 | . | .
TGTGCCAGCAGCACAGGGGGAGGGCAGCCCCAGCATTTT | CASSTGGGQPQHF | TRBJ1-5 | TRBV12-3/TRBV12-4 | TRBD1 | .
TGTGCCAGCAGTTCGACCGCTGCGTGGAACACTGAAGCTTTCTTT | CASSSTAAWNTEAFF | TRBJ1-1 | TRBV7-2 | . | .
TGTGCCAGCAGCTTAGACAGCCGCTCCTACGAGCAGTACTTC | CASSLDSRSYEQYF | TRBJ2-7 | TRBV7-2 | . | .
TGTGCCAGCAGTGAGTCCGGGACACACACCGGGGAGCTGTTTTTT | CASSESGTHTGELFF | TRBJ2-2 | TRBV6-1 | . | .